Below are 9 T cell receptor beta chains sequenced from a single sample in a study of cytomegalovirus exposure and HLA in healthy donors. The PCR ran on 60 Vbeta and 13 Jbeta primers. TCRdb's table, derived via immunoSEQ multiplex PCR, lists solely in-frame clones and lacks some. The sample lists under 150,000 clones; about four fifths were seen once. Sample: PBMCs. These receptor sequences come from a woman in her fifties or sixties in good health and CMV-seropositive.

This chain links TRBV18 with TRBJ2-7, with D unclear. The germline gives CDR1 KGHSH, CDR2 LQKENI. Trimming left V 3 bases short and J 7 bases short, with 16 bases between. The CDR3 covers 14 residues. The CDR3 loop is CASSPPHSLQEQYF. CDR3 nucleotide sequence: TGTGCCAGCTCACCCCCGCACAGCCTTCAGGAGCAGTACTTC.

This sequence joins TRBV19 and TRBJ2-3; 13 nucleotides line up with TRBD2. Germline V gene sequence: CDR1 LNHDA, CDR2 SQIVND (reference sequence). J lost 8 bases, V lost 5 bases, and 13 bases had no gene match. The CDR3 consists of 17 residues. CDR3 in amino acids: CASSEFVTSGRPGTQYF. For the CDR3, the DNA is TGTGCCAGTAGTGAGTTCGTGACTAGCGGGAGGCCCGGTACGCAGTATTTT.

The chain couples TRBV15 to TRBJ2-4; 8 positions match TRBD1. Germline V lookup: CDR1 LNHNV, CDR2 YYDKDF (reference sequence). CDR3 length: 16 amino acids. J lost 2 bases, V lost 1 base, and 4 bases had no gene match. DNA of the CDR3: TGTGCCACCAGCAGAGCTCAGGGGGCCTCCAAAAACATTCAGTACTTC. Protein: CATSRAQGASKNIQYF.

CDR3 protein: CASSSPMGSGGSQETQYF. For the CDR3, the DNA is TGTGCCAGCAGCTCCCCCATGGGCAGCGGGGGCTCCCAAGAGACCCAGTACTTC. V gene TRBV7-2 combines with J gene TRBJ2-5, with 8 bases fitting TRBD2. The V and J ends lost 4 bases and 1 base, in that order; junction bases with no gene match: 14. This CDR3 contains 18 residues. The germline CDR1 and CDR2 sequences are SGHTA and FQGNSA. Supplemented by reference TRBV7-2 and TRBJ2-5, the full variable domain reads GAGVSQSPSNKVTEKGKDVELRCDPISGHTALYWYRQSLGQGLEFLIYFQGNSAPDKSGLPSDRFSAERTGGSVSTLTIQRTQQEDSAVYLCASSSPMGSGGSQETQYFGPGTRLLVL.

The V call is TRBV9, the J call TRBJ1-1; TRBD1 agrees at 9 bases. Germline loops: CDR1 SGDLS, CDR2 YYNGEE. V was pared by 7 bases and J by 2 bases, with 6 bases of the junction left unmatched. This CDR3 spans 14 amino acids. The CDR3: CASGGQGLNTEAFF. Here the CDR3 DNA reads TGTGCCAGCGGAGGACAGGGGTTAAACACTGAAGCTTTCTTT.

V gene TRBV4-3 combines with J gene TRBJ2-5, with D possibly matching TRBD1 (5 bases). The CDR3 extends over 16 amino acids. V gave up 4 bases and J gave up 2 bases, with 17 bases separating them. Germline V gives CDR1 LGHNA, CDR2 YSLEER. DNA of the CDR3: TGCGCCAGCAGCCCTTCTTTATGGGGCGAACAAGAGACCCAGTACTTC. This encodes CASSPSLWGEQETQYF.

This clone was found a few times. The chain has TRBV7-8 and TRBJ2-7; tentative D call: TRBD2 (5 bases). Germline V gene sequence: CDR1 SGHVS, CDR2 FQNEAQ. The V end was cut by 0 bases, the J end by 2 bases, with 11 bases between. The CDR3 contains 15 residues. The CDR3 sequence is CASSLARVGPYEQYF. CDR3 in DNA: TGTGCCAGCAGCTTAGCGCGGGTCGGACCCTACGAGCAGTACTTC. Full variable domain (rest looked up from reference TRBV7-8 and TRBJ2-7): GAGVSQSPRYKVAKRGQDVALRCDPISGHVSLFWYQQALGQGPEFLTYFQNEAQLDKSGLPSDRFFAERPEGSVSTLKIQRTQQEDSAVYLCASSLARVGPYEQYFGPGTRLTVT.

This chain connects TRBV5-6 to TRBJ2-7; D possibly corresponds to TRBD2 (6 bases). In germline, CDR1 is SGHDT, CDR2 YYEEEE. Trimming cost V 4 bases and J 2 bases, with 19 bases left between them. This CDR3 comprises 16 residues. The CDR3 DNA reads as TGTGCCAGCAGCCCTGACATTTCGGGGGTACCCTACGAGCAGTACTTC. Translating it yields CASSPDISGVPYEQYF.

This clone was seen a few times. The gene calls are TRBV10-3 and TRBJ2-1, with 8 bases lining up with TRBD1. This CDR3 region has 13 residues. Unmatched junction bases numbered 4, after V lost 7 bases and J lost 5 bases. Germline V gives CDR1 ENHRY, CDR2 SYGVKD. This chain's CDR3 is CAITPDRDNEQFF. CDR3 in DNA: TGTGCCATCACTCCGGACAGGGACAATGAGCAGTTCTTC.